Included here is one T cell receptor (beta chain) sequence, with context. Its antigen is unknown. This sample is part of a study of cytomegalovirus exposure and HLA in healthy donors. General study findings and limits: A later analysis found that most CMV-associated TCR beta chains appeared HLA-restricted.

This CDR3 has 14 amino acids. Germline values: CDR1 MDHEN, CDR2 SYDVKM. V shed 4 bases and J shed 5 bases, with 12 bases lying between them. PCR employed 60 Vbeta and 13 Jbeta primers. TCRdb's table, derived via immunoSEQ multiplex PCR, lists solely in-frame clones and lacks some. The sample includes more than 100,000 clones, more than 80% of them seen just once. The chain couples TRBV28 to TRBJ2-1, with D perhaps TRBD2 (5 bases). Sample: PBMCs. The clonotype originates from a man aged 35 to 55 in good health and CMV-seronegative. Here the CDR3 DNA reads TGTGCCAGCAGTTCCCTAGGGAGTAACAATGAGCAGTTCTTC. Protein sequence: CASSSLGSNNEQFF.